The 15 T cell receptor beta chains below come from one sample, sequenced in a study of T cell responses to AZD1222 COVID-19 vaccine. The assay was immunoSEQ multiplex PCR, and TCRdb's table has in-frame clones only and misses some. The top ten clones hold 2% to 2.5% of a sample with roughly 76,000 clones, roughly 89% of them seen once. The sample was peripheral blood, taken on day 0 of AZD1222 vaccination. The source is an adult in good health.

V gene TRBV29-1 combines with J gene TRBJ2-1; perhaps D is TRBD1 or TRBD2 (6 bases each). CDR1 SQVTM and CDR2 ANQGSEA come from the germline V gene. The V gene lost 0 bases and the J gene lost 15 bases, with 12 bases spanning the gap. The CDR3 covers 11 residues. The CDR3 here is CSVEEGGVGFF. The CDR3 nucleotides are TGCAGCGTTGAAGAGGGGGGCGTCGGGTTCTTC.

This chain uses TRBV25-1 with TRBJ2-1; D possibly uses TRBD1 or TRBD2 (5 bases each). CDR1 is MGHDK, CDR2 SYGVNS, per germline. The CDR3 contains 11 residues. With 5 bases removed from V and 15 bases from J, the gap between germline ends came to 14 bases. The CDR3 DNA is TGTGCCAGCAGTAATGGGGGTTACTGGTTCTTC. It codes for CASSNGGYWFF.

The chain combines TRBV27 with TRBJ2-3, with no clear D. Germline V gives CDR1 MNHEY, CDR2 SMNVEV (reference sequence). V lost 2 bases to trimming and J lost 4 bases, with 7 bases between them. The CDR3 has 13 residues. CDR3 region: CASSLQAPDTQYF. CDR3 in DNA: TGTGCCAGCAGTTTACAGGCTCCAGATACGCAGTATTTT.

Only one count was recorded for this clone. The V gene is TRBV7-6, the J gene TRBJ2-7, with a possible D match to TRBD2 (6 bases). The germline CDR1 and CDR2 sequences are SGHVS and FNYEAQ. The CDR3 extends over 12 amino acids. Trimming removed 5 bases at V and 6 bases at J, with 11 bases between. The CDR3 loop is CASSPLAREQYF. The CDR3 nucleotides are TGTGCCAGCAGCCCTCTAGCGCGCGAGCAGTACTTC.

Only a few counts were recorded for this clone. The V and J genes are TRBV2 and TRBJ1-1, with a possible D match to TRBD1 (5 bases). The V end was cut by 7 bases, the J end by 3 bases, with 12 bases between. The CDR3 is made up of 13 amino acids. Germline assignment: CDR1 SNHLY and CDR2 FYNNEI. The CDR3 DNA follows: TGTGCCAGCATTAGGGCCAGGGACACTGAAGCTTTCTTT. Translated: CASIRARDTEAFF.

This clone has only one observation. The rearrangement links TRBV9 to TRBJ2-3; 11 bases fit TRBD2. The J segment lost 1 base and the V segment lost 2 bases, leaving 3 bases of the junction unmatched. Germline assignment: CDR1 SGDLS and CDR2 YYNGEE. The CDR3 sequence is 16 residues long. The CDR3 here is CASSVSGGAGTDTQYF. CDR3 DNA sequence: TGTGCCAGCAGCGTTAGCGGGGGGGCGGGCACAGATACGCAGTATTTT.

The chain combines TRBV3-1 (or the pseudogene TRBV3-2) with TRBJ1-2; 7 bases fit TRBD1. CDR3 length: 13 amino acids. Germline CDR1 and CDR2: LGHDT and YNNKEL (reference sequence). Losses at the gene ends were 4 bases for V and 7 bases for J; bases not matched to a gene: 6. CDR3 DNA sequence: TGTGCCAGCAGCCGAGACAGGGCGGGTGGCTACACCTTC. This encodes CASSRDRAGGYTF.

J is TRBJ1-4 and V is TRBV4-1; possibly TRBD1 for D (5 bases). CDR3 length equals 16 residues. The germline V gene has CDR1 MGHRA and CDR2 YSYEKL. Trimming removed 4 bases from V and 5 bases from J, with 17 bases in between. CDR3 nucleotides: TGCGCCAGCAGCCGAAAGGTCGGGGGGGTGAATGAAAAACTGTTTTTT. Translated, it gives CASSRKVGGVNEKLFF.

This chain uses TRBV7-8 with TRBJ1-3; 8 nucleotides align to TRBD1. The CDR3 has 18 amino acids. J lost 4 bases, V lost 0 bases, and 11 bases had no gene match. CDR1 is SGHVS and CDR2 is FQNEAQ in the germline V gene. CDR3 bases: TGTGCCAGCAGCTTAGCGCTAAGGGCAGGGGGCATCGGAAACACCATATATTTT. It yields the protein CASSLALRAGGIGNTIYF. The whole variable domain, filled in from reference TRBV7-8 and TRBJ1-3, reads GAGVSQSPRYKVAKRGQDVALRCDPISGHVSLFWYQQALGQGPEFLTYFQNEAQLDKSGLPSDRFFAERPEGSVSTLKIQRTQQEDSAVYLCASSLALRAGGIGNTIYFGEGSWLTVV.

The V call is TRBV5-8, the J call TRBJ1-1; D may be TRBD1 (5 bases). Germline assignment: CDR1 SGHTS and CDR2 YDEGEE. V dropped 0 bases and J dropped 1 base, with 10 bases sitting between them. The CDR3 is made up of 15 amino acids. CDR3 region: CASSLEGQQNTEAFF. CDR3 DNA sequence: TGTGCCAGCAGCTTGGAAGGACAACAGAACACTGAAGCTTTCTTT.

This chain connects TRBV28 to TRBJ2-7, with 9 bases aligning to TRBD1. The V segment lost 6 bases and the J segment 0 bases; nucleotides outside the gene matches: 3. The CDR3 extends over 14 amino acids. Per the germline V gene, CDR1 is MDHEN and CDR2 is SYDVKM. CDR3 DNA: TGTGCCAGCAGCCGGACAGGGGACTCCTACGAGCAGTACTTC. As protein: CASSRTGDSYEQYF.

The chain joins TRBV3-1 (or the pseudogene TRBV3-2) to TRBJ2-1; 8 positions agree with TRBD1. V lost 3 bases, J lost 4 bases, and 8 bases stayed unmatched. CDR3 length equals 16 residues. Per germline, CDR1 LGHDT and CDR2 YNNKEL (reference sequence). The CDR3 region has the DNA TGTGCCAGCAGCCACACGGCCAGACAGGGGTACAATGAGCAGTTCTTC. It codes for CASSHTARQGYNEQFF.

The chain recombines TRBV28 with TRBJ1-4; D is possibly TRBD1 (5 bases). Germline lookup yields CDR1 MDHEN and CDR2 SYDVKM. Trimming took 6 bases from V and 8 from J, leaving 16 bases between them. The CDR3 covers 14 residues. CDR3 nucleotides: TGTGCCAGCAGCCCGCAGGGACGAGGGGAAAAACTGTTTTTT. It specifies CASSPQGRGEKLFF.

The V gene is TRBV9, the J gene TRBJ2-2; 12 bases align to TRBD1. The germline gives CDR1 SGDLS, CDR2 YYNGEE. The CDR3 has 18 amino acids. Trimming removed 4 bases from V and 1 base from J; junction bases left unmatched: 8. The CDR3 here is CASSIRDRGRGNTGELFF. DNA for the CDR3: TGTGCCAGCAGCATTCGGGACAGGGGGCGTGGGAACACCGGGGAGCTGTTTTTT. Using reference TRBV9 and TRBJ2-2 for the parts outside the CDR3, the full variable domain is DSGVTQTPKHLITATGQRVTLRCSPRSGDLSVYWYQQSLDQGLQFLIQYYNGEERAKGNILERFSAQQFPDLHSELNLSSLELGDSALYFCASSIRDRGRGNTGELFFGEGSRLTVL.

The genes are TRBV7-9 and TRBJ2-7; D unclear. Trimming took off 1 base at V and 5 bases at J, with 6 bases between the two ends. The CDR3 consists of 12 residues. Germline loops: CDR1 SEHNR, CDR2 FQNEAQ (reference sequence). The CDR3 DNA reads TGTGCCAGCAGCTTAGACAACGACGAGCAGTACTTC. Its translation: CASSLDNDEQYF. The whole variable domain, filled in from reference TRBV7-9 and TRBJ2-7, reads DTGVSQNPRHKITKRGQNVTFRCDPISEHNRLYWYRQTLGQGPEFLTYFQNEAQLEKSRLLSDRFSAERPKGSFSTLEIQRTEQGDSAMYLCASSLDNDEQYFGPGTRLTVT.